The clone carrying this T cell receptor (beta chain) is a singleton in its sample. Antigen specificity is unknown. The repertoire was sequenced with immunoSEQ multiplex PCR; TCRdb's copy has only in-frame clones and lacks some. The sample holds tens of thousands of clones; over 80% are singletons and the top ten take around 10%. The data belong to a study of T cell responses to AZD1222 COVID-19 vaccine. Overall study results and limits: There were mostly white British donors and more females than males, and clonal diversity was possibly underestimated.

Recipients boosted at about 4 weeks or about 12 weeks are pooled. The V gene's germline CDR1 is SGHAT and CDR2 FQNNGV. The CDR3 runs to 14 residues. V lost 5 bases to trimming and J lost 7 bases, with 17 bases between them. The chain combines TRBV11-2 with TRBJ1-2; a weak D match, TRBD1 (5 bases). The receptor was isolated from an adult who received the AZD1222 COVID-19 vaccine. The sequencing used peripheral blood, collected 28 days after the second AZD1222 dose. The CDR3 region is CASSPTGRVRGYTF. CDR3 DNA: TGTGCCAGCAGCCCAACGGGCAGGGTGCGTGGCTACACCTTC.